These T cell receptor beta chains were read from a single sample in a study of blood T cell repertoires in COVID-19. TCRdb's table, derived via immunoSEQ multiplex PCR, lists solely in-frame clones and lacks some. The table includes about 290,000 clones, nearly 90% detected once. Sequenced material: peripheral blood. The receptors here all came from a woman aged 25 to 39 with COVID-19, enrolled during active disease. CDR3s include the opening cysteine and the closing phenylalanine or tryptophan. The D gene is left open where the match is weak. Size values are once, few and many counts, or a class for expanded clones, and some rows have none.

TGCAGCGTTGAAGGGCTGGGCAGGGTCGACTATGGCTACACCTTC	CSVEGLGRVDYGYTF	TRBV29-1	TRBJ1-2	NA	15	NA
TGTGCCAGCCGACCGGGGAAGGAGACCCAGTACTTC	CASRPGKETQYF	TRBV6-5	TRBJ2-5	NA	12	NA
TGTGCCAGCCTCTCCCCGGACAGGGGGCTGGAGACCCAGTACTTC	CASLSPDRGLETQYF	TRBV6-4	TRBJ2-5	NA	15	TRBD1
TGTGCCAGCAGCTTCGGGAGGAGCAATCAGCCCCAGCATTTT	CASSFGRSNQPQHF	TRBV7-9	TRBJ1-5	NA	14	NA
TGTGCCAGCAGCCTCTACCAGGGCGCCAGCACCATATATTTT	CASSLYQGASTIYF	TRBV28	TRBJ1-3	NA	14	NA
TGTGCCAGCTCAGCAGGGGCCGGTTTTAATTCACCCCTCCACTTT	CASSAGAGFNSPLHF	TRBV18	TRBJ1-6	few	15	NA
TGTGCCAGCAGCCCACGGGAAGCGGGGGGGCTCACCTACGAGCAGTACTTC	CASSPREAGGLTYEQYF	TRBV5-8	TRBJ2-7	NA	17	TRBD2
TGTGCCAGCAGCTTGGGACTGACGTCCCAAGAGACCCAGTACTTC	CASSLGLTSQETQYF	TRBV7-9	TRBJ2-5	NA	15	NA
TGTGCCAGCAGTTTGGGCTGGCGGGCCGGGGAGCTGTTTTTT	CASSLGWRAGELFF	TRBV27	TRBJ2-2	NA	14	NA
TGTGCCAGCTCACCGGACAGGTTATCGAACGAGCAGTACTTC	CASSPDRLSNEQYF	TRBV18	TRBJ2-7	NA	14	TRBD1
TGTGCCAGCAGCCAACAGGTCAACACCATATATTTT	CASSQQVNTIYF	TRBV5-5	TRBJ1-3	NA	12	NA
TGTGCCAGCAGTTACGCAGGGCGGGGGGAGACCCAGTACTTC	CASSYAGRGETQYF	TRBV6-6	TRBJ2-5	NA	14	TRBD2
TGTGCCAGCAGCCGCCCTTTGGGACAAAGCAATCAGCCCCAGCATTTT	CASSRPLGQSNQPQHF	TRBV21-1	TRBJ1-5	NA	16	NA
TGTGCCAGTACACTACAGGGAGCGGGAAACACCATATATTTT	CASTLQGAGNTIYF	TRBV5-6	TRBJ1-3	NA	14	NA
TGTGCCAGCAGCCAAGTCTCCGGGACACCCCATAGGGAGCAGTACTTC	CASSQVSGTPHREQYF	TRBV14	TRBJ2-7	NA	16	NA
TGTGCCAGCAGCAGGACTAGCGGGGGATTATCCTACAATGAGCAGTTCTTC	CASSRTSGGLSYNEQFF	TRBV6-4	TRBJ2-1	NA	17	TRBD2
TGTGCCAGCAGAACGACAGGGGGGGTCTACGAGCAGTACTTC	CASRTTGGVYEQYF	TRBV6-6	TRBJ2-7	NA	14	TRBD1
TGTGCCAGCAGCGACACTAGCGTCAATGAGCAGTTCTTC	CASSDTSVNEQFF	TRBV6-4	TRBJ2-1	NA	13	TRBD2
TGTGCCAGCAGCTTAGCGTATGGCTACACCGGGGAGCTGTTTTTT	CASSLAYGYTGELFF	TRBV7-2	TRBJ2-2	NA	15	NA
TGCGCCAGCAGCTTAAGGGGATGGGGCTATGGCTACACCTTC	CASSLRGWGYGYTF	TRBV5-1	TRBJ1-2	NA	14	NA
TGCAGCGTTGTTGCGGGGGCGGAGGATCAGCCCCAGCATTTT	CSVVAGAEDQPQHF	TRBV29-1	TRBJ1-5	NA	14	NA
TGTGCCAGCAGCTTGCTTCGGGGGGGAGATACCGGGGAGCTGTTTTTT	CASSLLRGGDTGELFF	TRBV5-4	TRBJ2-2	once	16	TRBD2
TGTGCCAGCAGCTTCCCCCCCGGACGAGGGTCGGTGAACACTGAAGCTTTCTTT	CASSFPPGRGSVNTEAFF	TRBV5-6	TRBJ1-1	NA	18	NA
TGTGCCAGCAGTATGACAGACCCAAGCACAGATACGCAGTATTTT	CASSMTDPSTDTQYF	TRBV27	TRBJ2-3	NA	15	NA
TGTGCCAGTAGCTCGAACACTGAAGCTTTCTTT	CASSSNTEAFF	TRBV19	TRBJ1-1	NA	11	NA
TGTGCCAGCAGCCAGTATGGCAGGGGCTTTAATACTGAAGCTTTCTTT	CASSQYGRGFNTEAFF	TRBV3-1/TRBV3-2	TRBJ1-1	NA	16	NA
TGCGCCAGCAGCACCGGACAGGGTACGGGAAACACCATATATTTT	CASSTGQGTGNTIYF	TRBV5-1	TRBJ1-3	NA	15	TRBD1
TGTGCCAGCAGCTTAGATCAGAACAGTCCCTTCCACCAGTACTTC	CASSLDQNSPFHQYF	TRBV11-2	TRBJ2-5	NA	15	NA
TGCGCCAGCAGCTTGGCCGGGATTCACGAGCAGTACTTC	CASSLAGIHEQYF	TRBV5-1	TRBJ2-7	NA	13	NA
TGTGCCAGCAGCTTCCTCAGGCAGGGGATTTCTGGAAACACCATATATTTT	CASSFLRQGISGNTIYF	TRBV7-9	TRBJ1-3	few	17	NA
TGTGCCAGCTCACAGGACAGTCAAGGCTACGAGCAGTACTTC	CASSQDSQGYEQYF	TRBV18	TRBJ2-7	few	14	NA
TGTGCCAGCAGCGCGAGGAATCAGGGAATCGAAGCTTTCTTT	CASSARNQGIEAFF	TRBV9	TRBJ1-1	NA	14	NA
TGTGCCAGCAGCAAAGACATGGCTCTCAGGGGCTACACCTTC	CASSKDMALRGYTF	TRBV21-1	TRBJ1-2	NA	14	NA
TGTGCCAGCAGTTTTTCGGGACAGAACACTGAAGCTTTCTTT	CASSFSGQNTEAFF	TRBV27	TRBJ1-1	NA	14	NA
TGTGCCAGCAGTTACTCGAAAGCATACGAGCAGTACTTC	CASSYSKAYEQYF	TRBV6-5	TRBJ2-7	NA	13	NA
TGTGCCAGCGGGCTCGACAGGGACGGCGCAGATACGCAGTATTTT	CASGLDRDGADTQYF	TRBV6-5	TRBJ2-3	NA	15	TRBD1
TGTGCCAGCAGCTCTCCCGGGACAGGGTACCACGAGCAGTACTTC	CASSSPGTGYHEQYF	TRBV11-2	TRBJ2-7	NA	15	TRBD1
TGTGCCAGCAGCGCGACAGGGGGCTCTACCGTCTCTGGAAACACCATATATTTT	CASSATGGSTVSGNTIYF	TRBV9	TRBJ1-3	NA	18	TRBD1